The clone carrying this T cell receptor beta chain was found a few times. The data were obtained in a study of blood T cell repertoires in COVID-19. Study background: COVID-19 samples, acute and convalescent, were from the United States, Italy and Spain.

Per the study methods: Amplification of reference gene primers was used by the study to estimate nucleated cell counts. Sequencing was performed with immunoSEQ multiplex PCR; in TCRdb, only in-frame clones are kept and a portion is missing. D and trimming come from the DNA, and the V and J calls and clone size come from that table. Of roughly 86,000 clones listed, about 85% are singletons. The CDR3 runs 16 residues. The V end lost 2 bases, the J end lost 5 bases, and 18 bases lay between the germline ends. Germline V gene lookup returns CDR1 MNHNS and CDR2 SASEGT. Sequenced material: peripheral blood. The receptor comes from a man aged 50-60 years with acute or convalescent COVID-19. The genes are TRBV6-1 and TRBJ2-5; perhaps TRBD2 as D (6 bases). CDR3 region: CASSEPPGLSMETQYF. The CDR3 DNA reads TGTGCCAGCAGTGAACCTCCGGGACTCTCGATGGAGACCCAGTACTTC.